Presented here are 8 T cell receptor beta chains from one specimen sequenced in a study of T cell responses to AZD1222 COVID-19 vaccine. Here immunoSEQ multiplex PCR was the method, and the copy in TCRdb shows in-frame clones only, minus some. The data show over 130,000 clones, roughly 92% seen once. This specimen was peripheral blood, taken 28 days after the second AZD1222 dose. These receptors came from an adult who received the AZD1222 COVID-19 vaccine.

This clone was counted a single time. This chain joins TRBV7-2 and TRBJ1-2; no reliable D call. The CDR3 covers 15 residues. Between the trimmed V and J ends, which lost 4 bases and 2 bases, there was a span of 14 bases. In germline, CDR1 is SGHTA, CDR2 FQGNSA. Here the CDR3 DNA reads TGTGCCAGCAGCTCCGCGAGCATGGGAAACTATGGCTACACCTTC. It encodes CASSSASMGNYGYTF.

This clone was counted only a few times. The V call is TRBV19, the J call TRBJ1-4; D unresolved. In germline, CDR1 is LNHDA, CDR2 SQIVND (reference sequence). V lost 4 bases and J 0 bases, leaving 12 bases between the germline ends. CDR3 length: 16 residues. Here the CDR3 reads CASSNWMEATNEKLFF. As DNA, the CDR3 is TGTGCCAGTAGTAATTGGATGGAGGCAACTAATGAAAAACTGTTTTTT.

The chain links TRBV27 to TRBJ2-2, with D perhaps TRBD1 (6 bases). Germline V gene data show CDR1 as MNHEY and CDR2 as SMNVEV (reference sequence). This CDR3 spans 15 amino acids. Between the trimmed V and J ends, which lost 5 bases and 4 bases, there was a span of 14 bases. CDR3 residues: CASSPQGKATGELFF. The CDR3 DNA reads as TGTGCCAGCAGTCCTCAGGGGAAGGCCACCGGGGAGCTGTTTTTT.

The V call is TRBV6-5, the J call TRBJ1-2; 9 bases agree with TRBD1. Germline trimming cut 2 bases from V and 4 bases from J; bases unmatched to any gene: 5. This CDR3 spans 15 amino acids. Looked up from germline, CDR1 is MNHEY and CDR2 is SVGAGI. The CDR3 nucleotides are TGTGCCAGCAGTTACACAGGGGGCGAATCCTATGGCTACACCTTC. It translates to CASSYTGGESYGYTF.

The chain carries TRBV6-6 and TRBJ1-5; 9 bases fit TRBD1. V lost 5 bases, J lost 0 bases, and 11 bases stayed unmatched. Germline V gene data show CDR1 as MNHNY and CDR2 as SVGAGI (reference sequence). The CDR3 extends over 18 amino acids. CDR3 nucleotides: TGTGCCAGCAGTCCCGGGACAGGGAGGGGGTATAGCAATCAGCCCCAGCATTTT. This translates into CASSPGTGRGYSNQPQHF.

This clone was counted a few times. This CDR3 is also generated by other DNA sequences in the sample. The chain combines TRBV7-3 with TRBJ2-1; 7 bases are a match to TRBD2. Trimming removed 5 bases from V and 15 bases from J; junction bases left unmatched: 10. Germline V gene sequence: CDR1 SGHTA, CDR2 FQGTGA. The CDR3 totals 12 residues. The CDR3 loop reads CASSLRGEAPFF. CDR3 DNA sequence: TGTGCCAGCAGCCTCCGGGGGGAAGCCCCGTTCTTC.

This clone was observed a single time. This chain connects TRBV27 to TRBJ2-2; D unresolved. In germline, CDR1 is MNHEY, CDR2 SMNVEV (reference sequence). CDR3 length: 11 residues. V was pared by 3 bases and J by 9 bases, with 5 bases between. The CDR3 loop reads CASSFRRELFF. The CDR3 DNA follows: TGTGCCAGCAGTTTCCGCCGGGAGCTGTTTTTT.

This clone appeared once. The chain's CDR3 is CASSPSGQQNTEAFF. CDR3 nucleotides: TGTGCCAGCAGCCCATCGGGACAGCAGAACACTGAAGCTTTCTTT. The chain joins TRBV7-3 to TRBJ1-1, with TRBD1 matching 7 bases. Germline CDR1 SGHTA, CDR2 FQGTGA. The CDR3 loop spans 15 amino acids. J gave up 1 base and V 5 bases, and 7 bases lay outside the gene matches.